The clone carrying this T cell receptor beta chain was counted once. The sample comes from a study of long-term antiretroviral therapy in people with HIV. Study-level information: Earliest sampling preceded the 2015 immediate-ART recommendation by about a decade.

The CDR3 is made up of 13 amino acids. Germline CDR1 is MNHNS and CDR2 is SASEGT. V dropped 2 bases and J dropped 5 bases, with 7 bases sitting between them. The libraries were made with immunoSEQ v3.0 at survey level. Repertoires were generated with immunoSEQ multiplex PCR, while TCRdb's copy carries only in-frame clones and drops some. The repertoire holds 30,000 to 40,000 clones, with around 94% as singletons. The specimen was unsorted PBMCs, collected about 5.1 years after starting antiretroviral therapy. The TCR comes from a woman in her forties or fifties with HIV. The chain is built from TRBV6-1 and TRBJ2-1; D is ambiguous. The DNA of the CDR3 is TGTGCCAGCAGTGAATCGCCTAACAATGAGCAGTTCTTC. Its protein product is CASSESPNNEQFF.